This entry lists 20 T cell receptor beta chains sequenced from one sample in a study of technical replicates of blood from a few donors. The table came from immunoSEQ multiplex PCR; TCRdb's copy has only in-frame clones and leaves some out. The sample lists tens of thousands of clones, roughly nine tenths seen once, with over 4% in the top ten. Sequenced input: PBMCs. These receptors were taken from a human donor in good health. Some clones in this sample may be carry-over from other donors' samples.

CDR3 sequence reads: CASSLDPGSQETQYF. In DNA form, the CDR3 reads TGTGCCAGTAGTCTTGACCCCGGGAGTCAAGAGACCCAGTACTTC. The chain combines TRBV19 with TRBJ2-5, with a tentative D call TRBD2 (6 bases). Germline CDR1 reads LNHDA; CDR2 reads SQIVND (reference sequence). V lost 5 bases and J lost 2, with 15 bases in between. The CDR3 has 15 amino acids.

This chain's CDR3 is CASSFLPGGGNEQFF. CDR3 coding DNA: TGTGCCAGCAGCTTTCTACCGGGAGGAGGAAATGAGCAGTTCTTC. The chain combines TRBV7-6 with TRBJ2-1; 7 bases are shared with TRBD2. This CDR3 has 15 residues. The V gene's germline CDR1 is SGHVS and CDR2 FNYEAQ. Trimming took 3 bases from V and 7 from J; bases not matched to a gene: 9.

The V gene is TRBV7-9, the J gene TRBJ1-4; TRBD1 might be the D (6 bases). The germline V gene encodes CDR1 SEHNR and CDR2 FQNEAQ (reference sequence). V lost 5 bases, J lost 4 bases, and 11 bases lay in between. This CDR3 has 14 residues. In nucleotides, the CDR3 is TGTGCCAGCAGCGCTAGACAGGTTAATGAAAAACTGTTTTTT. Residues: CASSARQVNEKLFF.

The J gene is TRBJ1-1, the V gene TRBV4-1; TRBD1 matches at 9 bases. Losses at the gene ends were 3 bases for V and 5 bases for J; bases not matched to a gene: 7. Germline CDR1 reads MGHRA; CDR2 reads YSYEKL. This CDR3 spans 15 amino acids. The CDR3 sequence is CASSHPQGADTEAFF. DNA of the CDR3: TGCGCCAGCAGCCACCCACAGGGGGCGGATACTGAAGCTTTCTTT.

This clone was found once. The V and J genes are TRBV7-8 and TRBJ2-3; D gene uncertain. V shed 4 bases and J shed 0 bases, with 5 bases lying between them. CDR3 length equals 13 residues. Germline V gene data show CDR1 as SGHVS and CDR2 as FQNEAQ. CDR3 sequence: CASSSQSTDTQYF. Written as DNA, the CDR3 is TGTGCCAGCAGCTCACAGAGCACAGATACGCAGTATTTT.

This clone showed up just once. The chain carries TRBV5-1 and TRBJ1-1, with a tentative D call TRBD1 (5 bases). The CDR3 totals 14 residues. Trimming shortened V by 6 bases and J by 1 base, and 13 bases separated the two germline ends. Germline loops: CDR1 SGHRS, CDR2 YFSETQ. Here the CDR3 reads CASTKQASNTEAFF. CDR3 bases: TGCGCCAGCACCAAACAGGCATCGAACACTGAAGCTTTCTTT.

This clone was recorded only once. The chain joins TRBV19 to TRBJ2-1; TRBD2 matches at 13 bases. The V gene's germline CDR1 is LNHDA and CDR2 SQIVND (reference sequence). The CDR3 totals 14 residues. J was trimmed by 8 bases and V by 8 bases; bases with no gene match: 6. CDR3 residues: CASSLAGGLDEQFF. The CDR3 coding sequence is TGTGCCAGTTCACTAGCGGGGGGGCTCGATGAGCAGTTCTTC.

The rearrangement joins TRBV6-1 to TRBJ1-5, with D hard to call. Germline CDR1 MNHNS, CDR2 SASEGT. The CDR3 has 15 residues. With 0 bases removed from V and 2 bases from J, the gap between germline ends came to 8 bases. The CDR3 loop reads CASSEAFVGNQPQHF. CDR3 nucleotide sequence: TGTGCCAGCAGTGAAGCGTTTGTCGGCAATCAGCCCCAGCATTTT.

Written as DNA, the CDR3 is TGTGCCAGCAGCCAAGAAATAGCGGGGGGAAACAATGAGCAGTTCTTC. It yields the protein CASSQEIAGGNNEQFF. The gene calls are TRBV5-6 and TRBJ2-1, with 10 bases aligning to TRBD2. CDR3 size: 16 residues. Germline assignment: CDR1 SGHDT and CDR2 YYEEEE. V dropped 4 bases and J dropped 5; count of bases not matched to a gene: 9.

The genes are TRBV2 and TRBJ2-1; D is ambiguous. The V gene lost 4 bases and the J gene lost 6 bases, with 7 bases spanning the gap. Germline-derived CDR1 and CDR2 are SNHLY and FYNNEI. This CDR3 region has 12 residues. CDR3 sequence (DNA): TGTGCCAGCAGTGTGCCCGGCAATGAGCAGTTCTTC. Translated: CASSVPGNEQFF.

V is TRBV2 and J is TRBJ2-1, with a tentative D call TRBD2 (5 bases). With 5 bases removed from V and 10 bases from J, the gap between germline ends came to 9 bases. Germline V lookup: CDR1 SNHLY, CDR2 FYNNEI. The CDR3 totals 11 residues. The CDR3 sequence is CASSWWEEQFF. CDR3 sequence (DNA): TGTGCCAGCAGTTGGTGGGAGGAGCAGTTCTTC.

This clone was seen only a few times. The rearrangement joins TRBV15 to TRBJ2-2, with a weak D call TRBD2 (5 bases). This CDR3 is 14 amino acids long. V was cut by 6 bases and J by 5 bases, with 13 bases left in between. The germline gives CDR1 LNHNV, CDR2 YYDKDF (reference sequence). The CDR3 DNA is TGTGCCACCAGTCAGCCTCGACTAACCGGGGAGCTGTTTTTT. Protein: CATSQPRLTGELFF.

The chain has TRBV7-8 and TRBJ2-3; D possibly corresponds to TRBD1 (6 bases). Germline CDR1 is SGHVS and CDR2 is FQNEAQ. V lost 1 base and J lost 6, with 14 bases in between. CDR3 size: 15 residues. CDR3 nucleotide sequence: TGTGCCAGCAGCTTAGGCGGCAGGGGTCCCGATACGCAGTATTTT. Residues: CASSLGGRGPDTQYF.

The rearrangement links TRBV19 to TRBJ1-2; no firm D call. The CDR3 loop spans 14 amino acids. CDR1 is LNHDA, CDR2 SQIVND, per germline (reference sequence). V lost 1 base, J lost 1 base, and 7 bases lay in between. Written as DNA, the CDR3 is TGTGCCAGTAGTATAGGCGCCGGTAACTATGGCTACACCTTC. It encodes CASSIGAGNYGYTF.

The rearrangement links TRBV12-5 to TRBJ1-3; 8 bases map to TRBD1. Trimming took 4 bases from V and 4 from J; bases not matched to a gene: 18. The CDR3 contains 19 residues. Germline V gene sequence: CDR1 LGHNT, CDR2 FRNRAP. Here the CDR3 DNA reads TGTGCTAGTGGTTCCCTAGGTCATGATTGGACAGGGTCCGGAAACACCATATATTTT. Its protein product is CASGSLGHDWTGSGNTIYF.

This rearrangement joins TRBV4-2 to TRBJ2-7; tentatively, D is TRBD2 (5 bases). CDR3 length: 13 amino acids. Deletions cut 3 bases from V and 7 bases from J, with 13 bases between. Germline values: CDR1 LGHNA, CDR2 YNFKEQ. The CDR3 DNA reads TGTGCCAGCAGCCAGCGCCCCACTAGGGAGCAGTACTTC. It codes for CASSQRPTREQYF.

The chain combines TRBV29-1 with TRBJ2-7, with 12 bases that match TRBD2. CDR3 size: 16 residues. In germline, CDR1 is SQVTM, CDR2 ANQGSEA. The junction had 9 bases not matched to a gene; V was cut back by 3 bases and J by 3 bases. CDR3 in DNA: TGCAGCGTTGAGGGAGGACTAGCGGGGAGTTTCTACGAGCAGTACTTC. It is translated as CSVEGGLAGSFYEQYF.

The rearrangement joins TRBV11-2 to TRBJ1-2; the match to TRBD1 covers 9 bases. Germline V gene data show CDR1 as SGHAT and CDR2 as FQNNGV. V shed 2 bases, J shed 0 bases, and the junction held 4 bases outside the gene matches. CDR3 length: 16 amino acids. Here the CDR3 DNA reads TGTGCCAGCAGCTTAACAGGGGGCTCAGCTAACTATGGCTACACCTTC. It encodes CASSLTGGSANYGYTF.

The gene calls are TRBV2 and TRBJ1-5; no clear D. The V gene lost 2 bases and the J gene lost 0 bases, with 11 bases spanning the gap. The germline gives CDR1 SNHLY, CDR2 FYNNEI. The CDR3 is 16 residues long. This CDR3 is CASSERRTVSNQPQHF. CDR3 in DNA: TGTGCCAGCAGTGAAAGGCGAACAGTTAGCAATCAGCCCCAGCATTTT.

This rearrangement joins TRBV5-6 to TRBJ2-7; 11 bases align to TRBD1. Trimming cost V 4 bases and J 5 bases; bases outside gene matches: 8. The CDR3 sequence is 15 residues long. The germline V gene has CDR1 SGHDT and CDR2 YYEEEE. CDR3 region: CASSPGTGGSHEQYF. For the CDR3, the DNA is TGTGCCAGCAGCCCCGGGACAGGGGGAAGTCACGAGCAGTACTTC.